Listed here are 20 T cell receptor beta chains from one sample, sequenced in a study of T cells after yellow fever vaccination. TCRdb called the 5' RACE reads again in MiXCR, with one record for every CDR3 protein. The data show a few hundred thousand distinct CDR3 sequences, approximately 6.7% seen once. Sequenced material: CD4+ T cells sorted from PBMCs, taken on the day of the yellow fever booster vaccination. The receptor set was obtained from a man younger than 45 who received the YFV17D yellow fever vaccine.

CDR3: CASSSSGTGAYEQYF. DNA for the CDR3: TGTGCCAGCAGTTCTTCTGGGACAGGGGCCTACGAGCAGTACTTC. The chain uses TRBV6-5 and TRBJ2-7; 10 bases match TRBD1. Germline values: CDR1 MNHEY, CDR2 SVGAGI. V lost 4 bases to trimming and J lost 2 bases; unmatched junction nucleotides: 5. The CDR3 length is 15 residues.

This clonotype was observed at least ten times. V usage is TRBV18 and J usage is TRBJ2-7; D uncertain. The CDR3 is made up of 13 amino acids. Trimming shortened V by 3 bases and J by 6 bases, and 12 bases separated the two germline ends. In germline, CDR1 is KGHSH, CDR2 LQKENI. The CDR3 here is CASSPSLEFEQYF. The CDR3 DNA follows: TGTGCCAGCTCACCGTCTCTGGAATTCGAGCAGTACTTC.

The genes are TRBV6-5 and TRBJ2-1, with D possibly being TRBD2 (6 bases). Trimming shortened V by 10 bases and J by 14 bases, and 18 bases separated the two germline ends. This CDR3 has 11 amino acids. Germline V gene data show CDR1 as MNHEY and CDR2 as SVGAGI. DNA of the CDR3: TGTGCCACGCAATTGGGGGGTACCAAGTTCTTC. Amino acids: CATQLGGTKFF.

This clonotype was found many times. The rearrangement links TRBV6-5 to TRBJ2-5, with a tentative D call TRBD2 (6 bases). Germline V lookup: CDR1 MNHEY, CDR2 SVGAGI. The CDR3 spans 14 residues. Trimming shortened V by 7 bases and J by 7 bases, and 19 bases separated the two germline ends. The chain's CDR3 is CASTDREPIGTQYF. The DNA of the CDR3 is TGTGCCAGCACGGACCGGGAGCCCATAGGGACCCAGTACTTC.

The table lists this clonotype with many counts. The chain employs TRBV5-1 and TRBJ2-7; D is uncertain. The CDR3 has 11 residues. Per germline, CDR1 SGHRS and CDR2 YFSETQ. V lost 2 bases and J lost 6, with 6 bases in between. The CDR3 region has the DNA TGCGCCAGCAGCTTCCGGACCGAGCAGTACTTC. Its protein is CASSFRTEQYF. Together with reference TRBV5-1 and TRBJ2-7, the CDR3 gives the full variable domain: KAGVTQTPRYLIKTRGQQVTLSCSPISGHRSVSWYQQTPGQGLQFLFEYFSETQRNKGNFPGRFSGRQFSNSRSEMNVSTLELGDSALYLCASSFRTEQYFGPGTRLTVT.

This clonotype has a count of ten or more. The chain employs TRBV7-2 and TRBJ2-3; 11 bases map to TRBD2. Trimming took 4 bases from V and 4 from J; bases not matched to a gene: 4. The V gene's germline CDR1 is SGHTA and CDR2 FQGNSA. CDR3 length: 15 amino acids. CDR3 region: CASSYEGLAADTQYF. CDR3 DNA: TGTGCCAGCAGCTACGAGGGACTAGCGGCAGATACGCAGTATTTT.

This clonotype showed up just a few times. The genes are TRBV5-1 and TRBJ2-5, with TRBD1 identical over 8 bases. V trimming: 3 bases; J trimming: 1 base; junction bases outside the gene matches: 17. This CDR3 has 19 amino acids. Germline V gene lookup returns CDR1 SGHRS and CDR2 YFSETQ. In nucleotides, the CDR3 is TGCGCCAGCAGCTGGACAGGGTCTGGGCGGAGCTACCTCCAAGAGACCCAGTACTTC. Its translation is CASSWTGSGRSYLQETQYF. The full variable domain, with the rest looked up from reference TRBV5-1 and TRBJ2-5, is KAGVTQTPRYLIKTRGQQVTLSCSPISGHRSVSWYQQTPGQGLQFLFEYFSETQRNKGNFPGRFSGRQFSNSRSEMNVSTLELGDSALYLCASSWTGSGRSYLQETQYFGPGTRLLVL.

This clonotype was detected only a few times. V is TRBV20-1 and J is TRBJ2-1, with D perhaps TRBD2 (6 bases). With 6 bases removed from V and 6 bases from J, the gap between germline ends came to 15 bases. This CDR3 has 13 residues. From germline, CDR1 is DFQATT and CDR2 SNEGSKA (reference sequence). The CDR3 coding sequence is TGCAGTGCGGGGGAGGAATGGGCCAATGAGCAGTTCTTC. Translated, it gives CSAGEEWANEQFF.

This clonotype came up many times. The chain employs TRBV5-1 and TRBJ2-5; tentatively, D is TRBD1 (5 bases). Germline V gene data show CDR1 as SGHRS and CDR2 as YFSETQ. V lost 2 bases, J lost 1 base, and 9 bases lay in between. The CDR3 extends over 14 amino acids. CDR3: CASSLGEAQETQYF. The DNA of the CDR3 is TGCGCCAGCAGCTTAGGGGAAGCCCAAGAGACCCAGTACTTC.

This clonotype was observed a few times. The chain is built from TRBV6-1 and TRBJ2-6; 9 positions match TRBD2. CDR1 and CDR2 from the germline V gene are MNHNS and SASEGT. There are 16 residues in the CDR3. With 11 bases clipped from V and 1 base from J, the junction kept 9 bases outside the gene matches. The DNA of the CDR3 is TGTGCCGGCGGGGGGGGGGCAGGATCTGGGGCCAACGTCCTGACTTTC. Translated, it gives CAGGGGAGSGANVLTF.

This clonotype was picked up many times. The chain's CDR3 is CASKVDSEAFF. CDR3 nucleotides: TGTGCCAGCAAGGTTGACAGTGAAGCTTTCTTT. This chain connects TRBV28 to TRBJ1-1, with D possibly matching TRBD1 (5 bases). This CDR3 is 11 amino acids long. Germline-derived CDR1 and CDR2 are MDHEN and SYDVKM. Trimming cost V 7 bases and J 7 bases, with 10 bases left between them.

This clonotype came up a few times. V usage is TRBV20-1 and J usage is TRBJ1-5; D unclear. Germline V gene lookup returns CDR1 DFQATT and CDR2 SNEGSKA (reference sequence). The CDR3 sequence is 15 residues long. The V and J ends lost 6 bases and 0 bases respectively, with 15 bases between them. CDR3 coding DNA: TGCAGTGCCCTCTCATCGTCCTCTAGCAATCAGCCCCAGCATTTT. Translating gives CSALSSSSSNQPQHF.

CDR3: CASSQEPRRRDHTGELFF. The CDR3 DNA reads as TGCGCCAGCAGCCAAGAGCCTAGGAGGAGGGACCACACCGGGGAGCTGTTTTTT. The chain carries TRBV4-3 and TRBJ2-2; D may be TRBD2 (6 bases). V was cut by 0 bases and J by 3 bases, with 17 bases left in between. Germline V gene sequence: CDR1 LGHNA, CDR2 YSLEER. This CDR3 comprises 18 residues.

This clonotype has ten or more counts. The V and J genes are TRBV27 and TRBJ2-7; no clear D. The CDR3 is 14 residues long. From germline, CDR1 is MNHEY and CDR2 SMNVEV (reference sequence). V was cut by 5 bases and J by 0 bases, with 11 bases left in between. The CDR3: CASSLAFGSYEQYF. The CDR3 DNA sequence: TGTGCCAGCAGTCTTGCGTTTGGCTCCTACGAGCAGTACTTC.

This clonotype was observed at least ten times. This sequence joins TRBV4-3 and TRBJ1-1; D gene unclear. CDR3 size: 13 residues. Germline-derived CDR1 and CDR2 are LGHNA and YSLEER. V lost 3 bases, J lost 3 bases, and 8 bases lay in between. In DNA form, the CDR3 reads TGCGCCAGCAGCCAGGCCGCCCACACTGAAGCTTTCTTT. This translates into CASSQAAHTEAFF.

The chain employs TRBV28 and TRBJ1-5, with D tentatively TRBD1 (5 bases). V gave up 7 bases and J gave up 6 bases, with 16 bases separating them. Germline V lookup: CDR1 MDHEN, CDR2 SYDVKM. This CDR3 spans 14 amino acids. The CDR3 bases are TGTGCCAGCACCTCATGGGGGGATGGTCAGCCCCAGCATTTT. This translates into CASTSWGDGQPQHF.

This chain joins TRBV19 and TRBJ2-5, with TRBD2 matching 10 bases. With V trimmed by 5 bases and J by 3 bases, 9 bases remained unmatched. The CDR3 is 16 amino acids. CDR1 and CDR2 (germline): LNHDA, SQIVND (reference sequence). The CDR3 nucleotides are TGTGCCAGTAGTCTCCAAGGACTAGCGGAAGAAGAGACCCAGTACTTC. Protein product: CASSLQGLAEEETQYF.

There are many counts of this clonotype. V is TRBV29-1 and J is TRBJ2-4, with D uncertain. The CDR3 consists of 10 residues. Trimming took off 4 bases at V and 8 bases at J, with 6 bases between the two ends. Germline V lookup: CDR1 SQVTM, CDR2 ANQGSEA. CDR3 protein: CSVGGDIQYF. The CDR3 bases are TGCAGCGTTGGAGGTGACATTCAGTACTTC.

The CDR3 loop reads CASSYGMPQQPQHF. The CDR3 coding sequence is TGTGCCAGCAGCTACGGGATGCCCCAACAGCCCCAGCATTTT. V is TRBV12-3 or TRBV12-4 and J is TRBJ1-5, with D hard to call. Trimming took 6 bases from V and 7 from J, leaving 16 bases between them. The CDR3 sequence is 14 residues long.

This clonotype was counted many times. The rearrangement uses TRBV20-1 and TRBJ2-7, with unresolved D. Trimming stripped 0 bases from V and 7 bases from J, with 10 bases between. Germline CDR1 and CDR2: DFQATT and SNEGSKA (reference sequence). The CDR3 spans 12 residues. The CDR3 DNA follows: TGCAGTGCTAGAGACGGTATAATGGAGCAGTACTTC. Amino acids: CSARDGIMEQYF.